This T cell receptor (beta chain) emerged from a study of T-cell reconstitution after alpha-beta-depleted transplantation in children. Trimming stripped 5 bases from V and 6 bases from J, with 16 bases between. Germline CDR1 and CDR2: DFQATT and SNEGSKA (reference sequence). This CDR3 is built from 13 residues. This clonotype was observed at least ten times. Molecular barcoding with unique molecular identifiers was used for the TCRbeta library. Each CDR3 protein gets one entry after TCRdb re-called the PCR reads with MiXCR. The table shows roughly 89,000 distinct CDR3 sequences, with approximately 12% occurring only once.

This specimen consisted of PBMCs from the stem cell graft donor, obtained from the stem cell graft. The rearrangement uses TRBV20-1 and TRBJ2-5, with a weak D call TRBD1 (5 bases). The receptor's source is a human donor who donated a stem cell graft to a child with inherited bone marrow failure. CDR3 sequence: CSAVHTGPQTQYF. DNA for the CDR3: TGCAGTGCTGTCCATACAGGTCCGCAGACCCAGTACTTC.